A selection of T cell receptor beta chains follows, all from one sample in a study of blood T cell repertoires in COVID-19. Assay: immunoSEQ multiplex PCR; the TCRdb copy retains only in-frame clones and omits some. The sample contains fewer than 100,000 clones, around nine tenths of which appear only once. The sequencing sample was made of peripheral blood. These TCRs come from a woman older than 75 with acute or convalescent COVID-19. Each CDR3 is given with its conserved first and last residue. The order of the fields is V gene, J gene, D gene, CDR3 protein, CDR3 DNA. The D gene is left open where the match is weak.

V gene: TRBV14
J gene: TRBJ1-2
D gene: TRBD1
CDR3 protein: CASRHPGQSIGNYGYTF
CDR3 DNA: TGTGCCAGCAGACATCCGGGACAGTCTATCGGCAACTATGGCTACACCTTC

V gene: TRBV4-2
J gene: TRBJ2-2
D gene: TRBD1
CDR3 protein: CASSSDRGRETGELFF
CDR3 DNA: TGTGCCAGCAGCAGCGACAGGGGGCGCGAGACCGGGGAGCTGTTTTTT

V gene: TRBV5-1
J gene: TRBJ2-7
D gene: -
CDR3 protein: CASSLAQATQSYEQYF
CDR3 DNA: TGCGCCAGCAGCTTGGCTCAAGCGACTCAGTCCTACGAGCAGTACTTC

V gene: TRBV27
J gene: TRBJ1-2
D gene: -
CDR3 protein: CASSPQGLGYTF
CDR3 DNA: TGTGCCAGCAGTCCCCAGGGGCTGGGCTACACCTTC

V gene: TRBV6-5
J gene: TRBJ2-1
D gene: TRBD1
CDR3 protein: CASSEGQGFEQFF
CDR3 DNA: TGTGCCAGCAGCGAGGGACAGGGGTTTGAGCAGTTCTTC

V gene: TRBV14
J gene: TRBJ1-2
D gene: -
CDR3 protein: CASSPPGLGRNYGYTF
CDR3 DNA: TGTGCCAGCAGCCCTCCCGGACTGGGAAGGAACTATGGCTACACCTTC

V gene: TRBV5-1
J gene: TRBJ2-5
D gene: TRBD2
CDR3 protein: CASSLETPSGSSETQYF
CDR3 DNA: TGCGCCAGCAGCTTGGAGACCCCTAGCGGGAGCTCGGAGACCCAGTACTTC

V gene: TRBV6-5
J gene: TRBJ1-2
D gene: -
CDR3 protein: CASRSANYGYTF
CDR3 DNA: TGTGCCAGCAGGTCAGCTAACTATGGCTACACCTTC

V gene: TRBV7-9
J gene: TRBJ2-3
D gene: TRBD1
CDR3 protein: CASSAPTGLNTDTQYF
CDR3 DNA: TGTGCCAGCAGCGCCCCGACAGGGCTTAACACAGATACGCAGTATTTT

V gene: TRBV2
J gene: TRBJ2-2
D gene: -
CDR3 protein: CASGDFAGTGELFF
CDR3 DNA: TGTGCCAGCGGGGACTTCGCGGGGACCGGGGAGCTGTTTTTT